This TCR beta chain was captured by sequencing in a study of blood T cell repertoires in COVID-19. Overall study: The analysed material was cDNA or gDNA that came from T cells, B-cell-depleted T cells, or PBMCs.

TCRdb keeps only in-frame clones here, not all; method: immunoSEQ multiplex PCR. The sample includes about 150,000 clones, approximately 80% of them seen just once. CDR3 length: 12 amino acids. Germline lookup yields CDR1 SNHLY and CDR2 FYNNEI. V was pared by 6 bases and J by 10 bases, with 15 bases between. The sequence derives from a woman between 50 and 59 years old with acute or convalescent COVID-19. V and J are TRBV2 and TRBJ1-1; no reliable D call. Material: peripheral blood. The DNA of the CDR3 is TGTGCCAGCAGAGGTTTAGGGAGTGGAGCTTTCTTT. Protein: CASRGLGSGAFF.